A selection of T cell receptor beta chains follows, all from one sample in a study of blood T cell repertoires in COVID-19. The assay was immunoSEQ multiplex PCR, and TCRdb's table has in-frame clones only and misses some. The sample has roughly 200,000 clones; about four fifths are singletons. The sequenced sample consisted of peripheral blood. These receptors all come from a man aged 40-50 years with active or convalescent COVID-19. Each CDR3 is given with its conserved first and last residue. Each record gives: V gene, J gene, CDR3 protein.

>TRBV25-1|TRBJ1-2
CASSGHSYGYTF
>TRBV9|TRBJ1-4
CASSVGQGNEKLFF
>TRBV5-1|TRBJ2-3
CASSLRGASTDTQYF
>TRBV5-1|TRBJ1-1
CASSAGGEAEAFF
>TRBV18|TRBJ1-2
CASSPEKGAYGYTF
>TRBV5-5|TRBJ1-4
CASSPRGLGEKLFF
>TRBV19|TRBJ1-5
CASSIVAGNQPQHF
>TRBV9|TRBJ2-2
CASSVEGHGSGELFF
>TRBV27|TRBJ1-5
CASSFQGHNQPQHF
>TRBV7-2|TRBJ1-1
CASSLLTGVGTEAFF
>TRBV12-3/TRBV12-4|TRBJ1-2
CASSFNNYGYTF
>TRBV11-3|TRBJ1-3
CASSKQGSGNTIYF
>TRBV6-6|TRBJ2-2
CASSYWSSETGELFF
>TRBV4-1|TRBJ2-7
CASSLSWGEAALYEQYF
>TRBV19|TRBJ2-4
CASSRGQSGTPKNIQYF
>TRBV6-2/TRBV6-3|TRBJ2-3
CASSYVAGGNTQYF
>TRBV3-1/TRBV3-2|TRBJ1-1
CASSQVPSTEAFF
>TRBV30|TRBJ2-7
CAWSASGYEQYF
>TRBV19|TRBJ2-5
CASSKGVRGLWETQYF